This is a list of T cell receptor beta chains from one sample in a study of T cell responses to AZD1222 COVID-19 vaccine. Sequenced by immunoSEQ multiplex PCR; TCRdb stores in-frame clones only, minus some. The sample carries about 57,000 clones, around 87% recorded once. The material sequenced was peripheral blood, taken on day 0 of AZD1222 vaccination. Every receptor here comes from an adult in good health. Each CDR3 is given with its conserved first and last residue. The D gene is left open where the match is weak. Clone size is given for some rows only: seen once, a few or many times, or a class if the clone is expanded.

D	V	size	J	DNA	CDR3
TRBD1	TRBV5-1	-	TRBJ2-7	TGCGCCAGCTGGGACAGCACCTACGAGCAGTACTTC	CASWDSTYEQYF
-	TRBV7-7	-	TRBJ2-1	TGTGCTAGCAGCTTGGGGGTTTCCCCATACAATGAGCAGTTCTTC	CASSLGVSPYNEQFF
-	TRBV29-1	-	TRBJ2-7	TGCAGCTCACGGGGAGCGGACTACGAGCAGTACTTC	CSSRGADYEQYF
TRBD1	TRBV28	-	TRBJ2-7	TGTGCCAGCAGAATCATGGACAGGGGTCAGGACGAGCAGTACTTC	CASRIMDRGQDEQYF
-	TRBV28	-	TRBJ1-2	TGTGCCAGCAGTTTAGGGGTTACGGTCTATGGCTACACCTTC	CASSLGVTVYGYTF
-	TRBV18	-	TRBJ2-7	TGTGCCAGCTCACCAAGGAGCGGAAATTACGAGCAGTACTTC	CASSPRSGNYEQYF
-	TRBV10-3	-	TRBJ1-1	TGTGCCATCAGTGCAGGGCAGGGCCTTATGAACACTGAAGCTTTCTTT	CAISAGQGLMNTEAFF
TRBD2	TRBV2	-	TRBJ2-1	TGTGCCAGCAGTGAAGCGACTCCGGGACTAGCGGGAGGTGGTGAGCAGTTCTTC	CASSEATPGLAGGGEQFF
TRBD1	TRBV7-8	-	TRBJ1-1	TGTGCCAGCAGGGAAGGAAGCTGGACAGGAGGGGACACTGAAGCTTTCTTT	CASREGSWTGGDTEAFF
TRBD2	TRBV28	-	TRBJ2-7	TGTGCCAGCAGCCTAAACGACCTAGGGACTAGCTTTTACGAGCAGTACTTC	CASSLNDLGTSFYEQYF
TRBD1	TRBV28	large	TRBJ1-2	TGTGCCAGCAGTTGGGGAGACAGGGGAGCAAGTTCCTATGGCTACACCTTC	CASSWGDRGASSYGYTF
-	TRBV7-2	-	TRBJ1-3	TGTGCCAGCAGCCCCCTGCGGGGAAACACCATATATTTT	CASSPLRGNTIYF
TRBD2	TRBV6-1	-	TRBJ2-1	TGTGCCAGCAGTGGCCCGCTAGGGCTAGCGGATAACAATGAGCAGTTCTTC	CASSGPLGLADNNEQFF
TRBD1	TRBV4-2	-	TRBJ1-4	TGTGCCAGCAGCTCACGACAGGGTCCCAATGAAAAACTGTTTTTT	CASSSRQGPNEKLFF
-	TRBV5-4	-	TRBJ2-1	TGTGCCAGCAGCTCGCAATATACTGAGCAGTTCTTC	CASSSQYTEQFF
-	TRBV7-9	-	TRBJ1-4	TGTGCCAGCAGCCGGGACGGGCAACTAACAGAGGTGTTTTTT	CASSRDGQLTEVFF
-	TRBV23-1	once	TRBJ1-1	TGCGCCAATTCCTGGTCGGGGCAGAACACTGAAGCTTTCTTT	CANSWSGQNTEAFF
-	TRBV6-5	-	TRBJ1-2	TGTGCCAGCAGTTATGACAGCGGCGGGAACTATGGCTACACCTTC	CASSYDSGGNYGYTF
-	TRBV12-5	-	TRBJ2-2	TGTGCTAGTGCCAACACCGGGGAGCTGTTTTTT	CASANTGELFF
-	TRBV4-3	-	TRBJ1-2	TGCGCCAGCAGCCAAGGAGTACAGGAGTCCTATGGCTACACCTTC	CASSQGVQESYGYTF
TRBD1	TRBV6-5	-	TRBJ1-1	TGTGCCAGCAGCCTGGACAGGGTGAGGACTGAAGCTTTCTTT	CASSLDRVRTEAFF
TRBD2	TRBV6-4	-	TRBJ2-7	TGTGCCAGCAGTGAGACTAGCGGGAGCTCCTACGAGCAGTACTTC	CASSETSGSSYEQYF
TRBD2	TRBV27	-	TRBJ2-1	TGTGCCAGCAGTTATAGGCTAGCGGTCGAGCAGTTCTTC	CASSYRLAVEQFF
-	TRBV6-2/TRBV6-3	-	TRBJ1-1	TGTGCCAGCAGTTACAGCCATGCGAACACTGAAGCTTTCTTT	CASSYSHANTEAFF
TRBD1	TRBV6-1	medium-sized	TRBJ2-3	TGTGCCAGCAGTGAAGGGACAGGGGGCGCAGATACGCAGTATTTT	CASSEGTGGADTQYF
-	TRBV4-3	-	TRBJ1-2	TGCGCCAGCAGCCCCCTATCGGGGAGCAGCTATGGCTACACCTTC	CASSPLSGSSYGYTF
-	TRBV30	-	TRBJ1-4	TGTGCCTGGAGTGTGGACCTACGTGCGGAAAAACTGTTTTTT	CAWSVDLRAEKLFF
TRBD2	TRBV7-3	once	TRBJ2-1	TGTGCCAGCAGCCCCTTAGCGGGCAATGAGCAGTTCTTC	CASSPLAGNEQFF
-	TRBV7-8	-	TRBJ1-2	TGTGCCAGCAGCGCTTTAGATCCGCACGGCTACACCTTC	CASSALDPHGYTF
-	TRBV30	few	TRBJ1-4	TGTGCCTGGAACCTCGGGACAACTAATGAAAAACTGTTTTTT	CAWNLGTTNEKLFF
-	TRBV19	-	TRBJ2-5	TGTGCCAGTAGTCTGGGATTGTCAGAGACCCAGTACTTC	CASSLGLSETQYF
-	TRBV19	-	TRBJ1-5	TGTGCCAGTAGTATTGGGGTGGGGACTCAGCCCCAGCATTTT	CASSIGVGTQPQHF
-	TRBV11-3	once	TRBJ2-2	TGTGCCAGCAGCTTAGCAGCGGGGAACACCGGGGAGCTGTTTTTT	CASSLAAGNTGELFF
-	TRBV6-1	-	TRBJ2-6	TGTGCCAGCAGTGAAGCGCTCGGGTTTGGGGCCAACGTCCTGACTTTC	CASSEALGFGANVLTF
TRBD1	TRBV19	-	TRBJ1-2	TGTGCCAGTAGTACCGGGACAGGGCGGTTCCAGGACACCTTC	CASSTGTGRFQDTF
-	TRBV27	-	TRBJ1-2	TGTGCCAGCAGTTTAGAGTTGGGGGCTGGCTACACCTTC	CASSLELGAGYTF
-	TRBV30	-	TRBJ2-1	TGTGCCTGGAGTGCCGGCGGTGAGCAGTTCTTC	CAWSAGGEQFF
-	TRBV9	-	TRBJ2-3	TGTGCCAGCAGCGTAAGAACAGATACGCAGTATTTT	CASSVRTDTQYF
-	TRBV3-1/TRBV3-2	-	TRBJ2-7	TGTGCCAGCAGCCTAGGCTCCTACGAGCAGTACTTC	CASSLGSYEQYF
-	TRBV3-1/TRBV3-2	-	TRBJ1-5	TGTGCCAGCAGCCTCAAGGGATCTAGCAATCAGCCCCAGCATTTT	CASSLKGSSNQPQHF